Listed below are T cell receptor beta chains from one sample, sequenced in a study of T cells after yellow fever vaccination. TCRdb reprocessed the 5' RACE reads via MiXCR and lists one record per CDR3 protein. The table shows approximately 580,000 distinct CDR3 sequences, with 17% occurring only once. The source material was PBMCs, sampled 5 to 6 days after the first yellow fever vaccination. The receptors stem from a man aged 18 to 29 who received the YFV17D yellow fever vaccine. Both conserved end residues are part of each CDR3. D genes are given only for firm matches. Not every row has a clone size; where given, it reads once, few, many or a size class.

d_gene: .
j_gene: TRBJ2-1
abundance: .
v_gene: TRBV19
CDR3aa: CASSIAAGGYNEQFF
CDR3nt: TGTGCCAGTAGTATTGCGGCCGGAGGTTACAATGAGCAGTTCTTC

d_gene: TRBD1
j_gene: TRBJ1-2
abundance: few
v_gene: TRBV5-5
CDR3aa: CASSPSSDRGPYTF
CDR3nt: TGTGCCAGCAGCCCCTCCTCGGACAGGGGGCCGTACACCTTC

d_gene: TRBD1
j_gene: TRBJ2-5
abundance: .
v_gene: TRBV10-3
CDR3aa: CAISSTGTEETQYF
CDR3nt: TGTGCCATCAGTTCAACCGGGACAGAAGAGACCCAGTACTTC

d_gene: .
j_gene: TRBJ2-7
abundance: .
v_gene: TRBV9
CDR3aa: CASSVATGSYEQYF
CDR3nt: TGTGCCAGCAGCGTAGCTACAGGGTCCTACGAGCAGTACTTC

d_gene: TRBD1
j_gene: TRBJ2-7
abundance: few
v_gene: TRBV12-3/TRBV12-4
CDR3aa: CASSPRQGVTYEQYF
CDR3nt: TGTGCCAGCAGTCCCCGACAGGGGGTTACCTACGAGCAGTACTTC

d_gene: .
j_gene: TRBJ2-7
abundance: .
v_gene: TRBV6-1
CDR3aa: CASKPTVLGSYEQYF
CDR3nt: TGTGCCAGCAAACCGACAGTATTGGGATCCTACGAGCAGTACTTC

d_gene: TRBD1
j_gene: TRBJ2-3
abundance: few
v_gene: TRBV3-1
CDR3aa: CASSTRTGSDTQYF
CDR3nt: TGTGCCAGCAGCACCCGGACAGGGTCAGATACGCAGTATTTT

d_gene: TRBD2
j_gene: TRBJ2-3
abundance: .
v_gene: TRBV28
CDR3aa: CASGLAGGSVENF
CDR3nt: TGTGCCAGCGGTTTGGCGGGGGGTAGCGTAGAGAATTTT

d_gene: TRBD2
j_gene: TRBJ2-3
abundance: few
v_gene: TRBV20-1
CDR3aa: CSASGTSAGTDTQYF
CDR3nt: TGCAGTGCTAGTGGGACTAGTGCGGGCACAGATACGCAGTATTTT

d_gene: TRBD1
j_gene: TRBJ2-3
abundance: .
v_gene: TRBV28
CDR3aa: CASSWDRGTDTQYF
CDR3nt: TGTGCCAGCAGTTGGGACAGGGGAACAGATACGCAGTATTTT

d_gene: .
j_gene: TRBJ1-5
abundance: few
v_gene: TRBV5-1
CDR3aa: CASSFAGPVSGQPQHF
CDR3nt: TGCGCCAGCAGCTTTGCGGGGCCGGTCTCGGGTCAGCCCCAGCATTTT

d_gene: TRBD1
j_gene: TRBJ1-3
abundance: .
v_gene: TRBV7-6
CDR3aa: CASSPGQDFGNTIYF
CDR3nt: TGTGCCAGCAGCCCGGGACAGGATTTTGGAAACACCATATATTTT

d_gene: TRBD2
j_gene: TRBJ2-1
abundance: few
v_gene: TRBV11-2
CDR3aa: CASSLYLRDYDPNEQFF
CDR3nt: TGTGCCAGCAGCTTATACTTAAGGGACTACGACCCAAATGAGCAGTTCTTC

d_gene: TRBD1
j_gene: TRBJ1-2
abundance: few
v_gene: TRBV6-5
CDR3aa: CASSSPDREIFNGYTF
CDR3nt: TGTGCCAGCAGTTCCCCAGACAGGGAGATCTTTAATGGCTACACCTTC

d_gene: .
j_gene: TRBJ1-1
abundance: once
v_gene: TRBV7-3
CDR3aa: CASSLGGLDTEAFF
CDR3nt: TGTGCCAGCAGCTTGGGGGGTTTAGACACTGAAGCTTTCTTT

d_gene: .
j_gene: TRBJ1-2
abundance: few
v_gene: TRBV12-3/TRBV12-4
CDR3aa: CASSSVGAYGYTF
CDR3nt: TGTGCCAGCAGTTCGGTGGGGGCTTATGGCTACACCTTC

d_gene: .
j_gene: TRBJ1-4
abundance: many
v_gene: TRBV19
CDR3aa: CASSSRGTGEKLFF
CDR3nt: TGTGCCAGTAGTTCGCGGGGGACCGGTGAAAAACTGTTTTTT

d_gene: .
j_gene: TRBJ2-1
abundance: .
v_gene: TRBV5-5
CDR3aa: CASRFGTYNEQFF
CDR3nt: TGTGCCAGCAGGTTTGGGACCTACAATGAGCAGTTCTTC

d_gene: TRBD2
j_gene: TRBJ2-1
abundance: .
v_gene: TRBV20-1
CDR3aa: CSARGGSGNEQFF
CDR3nt: TGCAGTGCCCGCGGGGGGAGTGGAAATGAGCAGTTCTTC

d_gene: .
j_gene: TRBJ2-4
abundance: few
v_gene: TRBV7-8
CDR3aa: CASSLGPLVNQYF
CDR3nt: TGTGCCAGCAGCTTAGGGCCTCTTGTTAATCAGTACTTC

d_gene: TRBD1
j_gene: TRBJ2-3
abundance: few
v_gene: TRBV20-1
CDR3aa: CSAGGPISTQYF
CDR3nt: TGCAGTGCAGGGGGCCCGATCAGTACGCAGTATTTT

d_gene: .
j_gene: TRBJ1-6
abundance: .
v_gene: TRBV7-2
CDR3aa: CASSLPTGSSYNSPLHF
CDR3nt: TGTGCCAGCAGCTTACCAACAGGGAGCTCCTATAATTCACCCCTCCACTTT

d_gene: TRBD1
j_gene: TRBJ2-7
abundance: few
v_gene: TRBV18
CDR3aa: CASSQGTGNFAYEQYF
CDR3nt: TGTGCCAGCTCACAAGGGACAGGGAATTTTGCCTACGAGCAGTACTTC

d_gene: TRBD1
j_gene: TRBJ1-2
abundance: many
v_gene: TRBV30
CDR3aa: CAWSRGLEYGYTF
CDR3nt: TGTGCCTGGAGCAGGGGGCTTGAATATGGCTACACCTTC

d_gene: .
j_gene: TRBJ2-5
abundance: few
v_gene: TRBV5-1
CDR3aa: CASSLSTDTQETQYF
CDR3nt: TGCGCCAGCAGCTTGAGCACAGACACCCAAGAGACCCAGTACTTC

d_gene: .
j_gene: TRBJ2-1
abundance: few
v_gene: TRBV5-1
CDR3aa: CASRLQVTNEQFF
CDR3nt: TGCGCCAGCAGACTACAGGTGACGAATGAGCAGTTCTTC

d_gene: .
j_gene: TRBJ1-2
abundance: .
v_gene: TRBV27
CDR3aa: CASSLSIGATRHTF
CDR3nt: TGTGCCAGCAGTTTATCCATAGGGGCGACAAGACACACCTTC

d_gene: .
j_gene: TRBJ2-1
abundance: few
v_gene: TRBV7-9
CDR3aa: CASSWYDSYNEQFF
CDR3nt: TGTGCCAGCAGCTGGTACGACAGCTACAATGAGCAGTTCTTC

d_gene: .
j_gene: TRBJ2-4
abundance: .
v_gene: TRBV10-3
CDR3aa: CAISEPLTIQYF
CDR3nt: TGTGCCATCAGTGAGCCCCTAACCATTCAGTACTTC

d_gene: .
j_gene: TRBJ2-1
abundance: few
v_gene: TRBV29-1
CDR3aa: CSVVASSYNEQFF
CDR3nt: TGCAGCGTTGTCGCGAGCTCCTACAATGAGCAGTTCTTC

d_gene: TRBD2
j_gene: TRBJ2-1
abundance: .
v_gene: TRBV6-2/TRBV6-3
CDR3aa: CASSLGLAGIPNEQFF
CDR3nt: TGTGCCAGCAGTTTGGGACTAGCGGGGATTCCCAATGAGCAGTTCTTC

d_gene: .
j_gene: TRBJ1-5
abundance: few
v_gene: TRBV5-5
CDR3aa: CASRVGQLNQPQHF
CDR3nt: TGTGCCAGCAGAGTCGGGCAGCTAAATCAGCCCCAGCATTTT

d_gene: .
j_gene: TRBJ2-2
abundance: many
v_gene: TRBV12-3/TRBV12-4
CDR3aa: CASNRGTGELFF
CDR3nt: TGTGCCAGCAATAGGGGCACCGGGGAGCTGTTTTTT

d_gene: .
j_gene: TRBJ1-1
abundance: .
v_gene: TRBV12-3/TRBV12-4
CDR3aa: CASSLLASNTEAFF
CDR3nt: TGTGCCAGCAGTTTGCTGGCATCGAACACTGAAGCTTTCTTT

d_gene: .
j_gene: TRBJ1-5
abundance: many
v_gene: TRBV6-2/TRBV6-3
CDR3aa: CASSYSTGGQPQHF
CDR3nt: TGTGCCAGCAGTTACTCGACAGGTGGACAGCCCCAGCATTTT

d_gene: TRBD1
j_gene: TRBJ1-1
abundance: few
v_gene: TRBV20-1
CDR3aa: CSARGTGSNTEAFF
CDR3nt: TGCAGTGCTAGGGGGACAGGGTCGAACACTGAAGCTTTCTTT

d_gene: .
j_gene: TRBJ1-2
abundance: few
v_gene: TRBV7-2
CDR3aa: CASSAAGYNYGYTF
CDR3nt: TGTGCCAGCAGCGCCGCAGGGTATAACTATGGCTACACCTTC

d_gene: .
j_gene: TRBJ1-1
abundance: few
v_gene: TRBV28
CDR3aa: CASGAQSSRAAFF
CDR3nt: TGTGCCAGCGGCGCACAGAGTAGCAGGGCAGCTTTCTTT

d_gene: .
j_gene: TRBJ2-2
abundance: .
v_gene: TRBV20-1
CDR3aa: CSASQTNTGELFF
CDR3nt: TGCAGTGCTTCACAGACGAACACCGGGGAGCTGTTTTTT

d_gene: .
j_gene: TRBJ2-3
abundance: few
v_gene: TRBV7-3
CDR3aa: CASRLTHQIADTQYF
CDR3nt: TGTGCCAGCAGACTAACCCATCAGATCGCAGATACGCAGTATTTT

d_gene: .
j_gene: TRBJ1-1
abundance: .
v_gene: TRBV9
CDR3aa: CASSVGMDLNTEAFF
CDR3nt: TGTGCCAGCAGCGTAGGCATGGACCTGAACACTGAAGCTTTCTTT

d_gene: TRBD1
j_gene: TRBJ1-3
abundance: many
v_gene: TRBV5-1
CDR3aa: CASSLGQGNTIYF
CDR3nt: TGTGCCAGCAGCTTAGGACAGGGGAACACCATATATTTT

d_gene: .
j_gene: TRBJ1-5
abundance: few
v_gene: TRBV6-1
CDR3aa: CASSAGTSQPQHF
CDR3nt: TGTGCCAGCAGTGCCGGGACTTCCCAGCCCCAGCATTTT

d_gene: TRBD2
j_gene: TRBJ2-1
abundance: few
v_gene: TRBV20-1
CDR3aa: CSAALGLVRGEQFF
CDR3nt: TGCAGTGCTGCCCTTGGACTAGTTAGGGGTGAGCAGTTCTTC

d_gene: .
j_gene: TRBJ1-5
abundance: .
v_gene: TRBV19
CDR3aa: CASGVEPQHF
CDR3nt: TGTGCCAGTGGCGTTGAGCCCCAGCATTTT

d_gene: .
j_gene: TRBJ1-2
abundance: .
v_gene: TRBV7-2
CDR3aa: CASSLNELGVYGYTF
CDR3nt: TGTGCCAGCAGCTTAAACGAACTGGGGGTGTATGGCTACACCTTC

d_gene: .
j_gene: TRBJ1-1
abundance: .
v_gene: TRBV5-1
CDR3aa: CASSPGAGFTEAFF
CDR3nt: TGCGCCAGCAGCCCGGGGGCAGGGTTCACTGAAGCTTTCTTT

d_gene: .
j_gene: TRBJ2-2
abundance: few
v_gene: TRBV29-1
CDR3aa: CSVTQTGELFF
CDR3nt: TGCAGCGTTACACAGACCGGGGAGCTGTTTTTT

d_gene: .
j_gene: TRBJ1-2
abundance: few
v_gene: TRBV28
CDR3aa: CASSSSGLHYGYTF
CDR3nt: TGTGCCAGCAGTTCATCGGGTCTTCACTATGGCTACACCTTC

d_gene: .
j_gene: TRBJ1-2
abundance: .
v_gene: TRBV4-1
CDR3aa: CASSQESSSHGYTF
CDR3nt: TGCGCCAGCAGCCAAGAGTCCAGCTCCCATGGCTACACCTTC

d_gene: TRBD1
j_gene: TRBJ1-1
abundance: few
v_gene: TRBV10-3
CDR3aa: CAMGTGTYEAFF
CDR3nt: TGTGCCATGGGGACAGGGACATATGAAGCTTTCTTT

d_gene: .
j_gene: TRBJ2-3
abundance: few
v_gene: TRBV30
CDR3aa: CAWSVQDTQYF
CDR3nt: TGTGCCTGGAGTGTACAAGATACGCAGTATTTT

d_gene: .
j_gene: TRBJ2-5
abundance: many
v_gene: TRBV4-3
CDR3aa: CASSQDHLAETQYF
CDR3nt: TGCGCCAGCAGCCAAGATCATTTAGCAGAGACCCAGTACTTC

d_gene: .
j_gene: TRBJ1-1
abundance: .
v_gene: TRBV3-1
CDR3aa: CASSQGYGTEAFF
CDR3nt: TGTGCCAGCAGCCAAGGTTATGGCACTGAAGCTTTCTTT

d_gene: .
j_gene: TRBJ1-5
abundance: .
v_gene: TRBV4-1
CDR3aa: CASSQAGGQPQHF
CDR3nt: TGCGCCAGCAGCCAAGCCGGAGGTCAGCCCCAGCATTTT

d_gene: .
j_gene: TRBJ2-1
abundance: few
v_gene: TRBV6-2/TRBV6-3
CDR3aa: CATHTWGLRDNEQFF
CDR3nt: TGTGCCACCCATACCTGGGGGTTGCGAGACAATGAGCAGTTCTTC

d_gene: .
j_gene: TRBJ1-3
abundance: .
v_gene: TRBV12-3/TRBV12-4
CDR3aa: CASSLVSSGNTIYF
CDR3nt: TGTGCCAGCAGTTTGGTGAGCTCTGGAAACACCATATATTTT

d_gene: TRBD2
j_gene: TRBJ2-5
abundance: few
v_gene: TRBV6-5
CDR3aa: CASSYGGGYQETQYF
CDR3nt: TGTGCCAGCAGTTACGGCGGGGGGTATCAAGAGACCCAGTACTTC